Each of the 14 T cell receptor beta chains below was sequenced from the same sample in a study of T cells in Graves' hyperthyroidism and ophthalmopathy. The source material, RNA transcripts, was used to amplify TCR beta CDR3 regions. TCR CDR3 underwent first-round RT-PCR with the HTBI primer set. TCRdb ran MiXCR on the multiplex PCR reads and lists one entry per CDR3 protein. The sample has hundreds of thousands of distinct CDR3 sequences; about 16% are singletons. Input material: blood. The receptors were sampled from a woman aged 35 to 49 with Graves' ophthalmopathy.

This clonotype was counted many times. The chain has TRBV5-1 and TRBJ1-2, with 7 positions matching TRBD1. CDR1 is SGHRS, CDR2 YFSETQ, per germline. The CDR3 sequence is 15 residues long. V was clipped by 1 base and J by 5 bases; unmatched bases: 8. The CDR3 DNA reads TGCGCCAGCAGCTTGCTGTCGACAGGGCCTTATGGCTACACCTTC. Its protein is CASSLLSTGPYGYTF.

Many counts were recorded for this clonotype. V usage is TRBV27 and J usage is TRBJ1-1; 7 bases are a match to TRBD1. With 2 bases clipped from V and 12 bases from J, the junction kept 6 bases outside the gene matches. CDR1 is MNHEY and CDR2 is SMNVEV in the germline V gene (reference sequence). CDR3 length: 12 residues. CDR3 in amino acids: CASSLLQGTTFF. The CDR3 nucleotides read TGTGCCAGCAGTTTACTACAGGGGACTACTTTCTTT.

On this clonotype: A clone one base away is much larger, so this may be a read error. This chain's CDR3 is CASSTGISNTGELFF. CDR3 DNA sequence: TGCGCCAGCAGCACTGGGATTTCAAACACCGGGGAGCTGTTTTTT. V and J are TRBV5-1 and TRBJ2-2, with no clear D. This CDR3 contains 15 residues. Deletions cut 4 bases from V and 2 bases from J, with 12 bases between. Germline lookup yields CDR1 SGHRS and CDR2 YFSETQ.

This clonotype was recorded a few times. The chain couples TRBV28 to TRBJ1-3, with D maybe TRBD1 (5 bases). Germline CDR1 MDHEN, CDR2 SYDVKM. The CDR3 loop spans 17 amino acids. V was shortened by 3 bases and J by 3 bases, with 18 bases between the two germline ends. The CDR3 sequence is CASSLNEGRRVGNTIYF. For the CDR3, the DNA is TGTGCCAGCAGTTTGAATGAGGGACGGAGGGTTGGAAACACCATATATTTT.

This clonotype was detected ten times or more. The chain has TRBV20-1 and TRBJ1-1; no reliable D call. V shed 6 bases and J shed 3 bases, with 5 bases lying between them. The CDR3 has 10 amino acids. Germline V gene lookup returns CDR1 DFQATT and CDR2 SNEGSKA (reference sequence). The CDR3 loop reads CSAPDTEAFF. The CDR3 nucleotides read TGCAGTGCACCGGACACTGAAGCTTTCTTT.

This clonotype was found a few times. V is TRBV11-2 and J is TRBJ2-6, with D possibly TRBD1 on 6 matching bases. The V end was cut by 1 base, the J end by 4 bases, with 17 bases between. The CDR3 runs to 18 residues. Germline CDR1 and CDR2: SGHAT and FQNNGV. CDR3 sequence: CASSLGEGHPTGANVLTF. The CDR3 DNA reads TGTGCCAGCAGCTTAGGAGAGGGACACCCTACCGGGGCCAACGTCCTGACTTTC.

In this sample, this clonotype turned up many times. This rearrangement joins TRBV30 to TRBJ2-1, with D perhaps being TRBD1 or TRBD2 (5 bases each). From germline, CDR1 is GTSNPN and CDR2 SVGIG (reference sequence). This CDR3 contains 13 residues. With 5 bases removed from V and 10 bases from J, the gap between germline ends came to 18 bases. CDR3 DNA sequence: TGTGCCTGGGCCGCCTCTGGGACCTCAGAGCAGTTCTTC. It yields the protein CAWAASGTSEQFF.

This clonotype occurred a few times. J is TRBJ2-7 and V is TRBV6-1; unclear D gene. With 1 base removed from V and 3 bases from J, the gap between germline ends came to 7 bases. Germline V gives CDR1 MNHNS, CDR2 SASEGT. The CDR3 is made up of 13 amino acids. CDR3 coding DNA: TGTGCCAGCAGTGAAGTGGCTCTCTACGAGCAGTACTTC. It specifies CASSEVALYEQYF.

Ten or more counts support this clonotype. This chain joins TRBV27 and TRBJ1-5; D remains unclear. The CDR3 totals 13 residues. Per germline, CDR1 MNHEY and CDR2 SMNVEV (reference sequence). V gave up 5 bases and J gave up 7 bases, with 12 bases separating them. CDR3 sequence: CASSPRVGQPQHF. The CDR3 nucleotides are TGTGCCAGCAGTCCCCGAGTCGGGCAGCCCCAGCATTTT.

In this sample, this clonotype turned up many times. CDR3 DNA: TGTGCCAGCAGCCAAACAGGGCAGGCGGCTTTCTTT. Translation: CASSQTGQAAFF. This sequence joins TRBV3-1 and TRBJ1-1; possibly TRBD1 for D (6 bases). The CDR3 totals 12 residues. Germline CDR1 LGHDT, CDR2 YNNKEL (reference sequence). V shed 2 bases and J shed 11 bases, with 12 bases lying between them.

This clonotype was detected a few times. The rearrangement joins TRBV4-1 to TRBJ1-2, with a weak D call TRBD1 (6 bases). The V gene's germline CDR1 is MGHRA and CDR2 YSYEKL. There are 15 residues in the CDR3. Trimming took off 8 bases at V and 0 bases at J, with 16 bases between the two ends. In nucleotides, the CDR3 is TGCGCCAGCGCTTACCAAGGGGGAACTAACTATGGCTACACCTTC. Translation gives CASAYQGGTNYGYTF.

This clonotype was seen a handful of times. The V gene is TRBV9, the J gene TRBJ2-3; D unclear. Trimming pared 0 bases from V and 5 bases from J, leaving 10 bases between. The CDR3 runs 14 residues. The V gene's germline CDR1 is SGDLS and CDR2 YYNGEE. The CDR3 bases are TGTGCCAGCAGCGTAGATATCAGGCTAGATACGCAGTATTTT. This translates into CASSVDIRLDTQYF.

The CDR3 DNA reads TGTGCCAGCAGCGTAGAGGGTCTAGCGAGAAGCACAGATACGCAGTATTTT. Translation: CASSVEGLARSTDTQYF. This sequence joins TRBV9 and TRBJ2-3, with TRBD2 as a possible D gene (6 bases). Germline assignment: CDR1 SGDLS and CDR2 YYNGEE. Trimming cost V 0 bases and J 0 bases, with 14 bases left between them. The CDR3 has 17 residues. The whole variable domain, remainder taken from reference TRBV9 and TRBJ2-3, is DSGVTQTPKHLITATGQRVTLRCSPRSGDLSVYWYQQSLDQGLQFLIQYYNGEERAKGNILERFSAQQFPDLHSELNLSSLELGDSALYFCASSVEGLARSTDTQYFGPGTRLTVL.

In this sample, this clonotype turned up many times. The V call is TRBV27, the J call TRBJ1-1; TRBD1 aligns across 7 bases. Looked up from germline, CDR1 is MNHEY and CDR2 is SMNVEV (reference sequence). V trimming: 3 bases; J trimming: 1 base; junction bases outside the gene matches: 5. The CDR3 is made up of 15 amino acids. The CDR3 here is CASSFQGQANTEAFF. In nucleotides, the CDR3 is TGTGCCAGCAGTTTTCAAGGACAGGCGAACACTGAAGCTTTCTTT.